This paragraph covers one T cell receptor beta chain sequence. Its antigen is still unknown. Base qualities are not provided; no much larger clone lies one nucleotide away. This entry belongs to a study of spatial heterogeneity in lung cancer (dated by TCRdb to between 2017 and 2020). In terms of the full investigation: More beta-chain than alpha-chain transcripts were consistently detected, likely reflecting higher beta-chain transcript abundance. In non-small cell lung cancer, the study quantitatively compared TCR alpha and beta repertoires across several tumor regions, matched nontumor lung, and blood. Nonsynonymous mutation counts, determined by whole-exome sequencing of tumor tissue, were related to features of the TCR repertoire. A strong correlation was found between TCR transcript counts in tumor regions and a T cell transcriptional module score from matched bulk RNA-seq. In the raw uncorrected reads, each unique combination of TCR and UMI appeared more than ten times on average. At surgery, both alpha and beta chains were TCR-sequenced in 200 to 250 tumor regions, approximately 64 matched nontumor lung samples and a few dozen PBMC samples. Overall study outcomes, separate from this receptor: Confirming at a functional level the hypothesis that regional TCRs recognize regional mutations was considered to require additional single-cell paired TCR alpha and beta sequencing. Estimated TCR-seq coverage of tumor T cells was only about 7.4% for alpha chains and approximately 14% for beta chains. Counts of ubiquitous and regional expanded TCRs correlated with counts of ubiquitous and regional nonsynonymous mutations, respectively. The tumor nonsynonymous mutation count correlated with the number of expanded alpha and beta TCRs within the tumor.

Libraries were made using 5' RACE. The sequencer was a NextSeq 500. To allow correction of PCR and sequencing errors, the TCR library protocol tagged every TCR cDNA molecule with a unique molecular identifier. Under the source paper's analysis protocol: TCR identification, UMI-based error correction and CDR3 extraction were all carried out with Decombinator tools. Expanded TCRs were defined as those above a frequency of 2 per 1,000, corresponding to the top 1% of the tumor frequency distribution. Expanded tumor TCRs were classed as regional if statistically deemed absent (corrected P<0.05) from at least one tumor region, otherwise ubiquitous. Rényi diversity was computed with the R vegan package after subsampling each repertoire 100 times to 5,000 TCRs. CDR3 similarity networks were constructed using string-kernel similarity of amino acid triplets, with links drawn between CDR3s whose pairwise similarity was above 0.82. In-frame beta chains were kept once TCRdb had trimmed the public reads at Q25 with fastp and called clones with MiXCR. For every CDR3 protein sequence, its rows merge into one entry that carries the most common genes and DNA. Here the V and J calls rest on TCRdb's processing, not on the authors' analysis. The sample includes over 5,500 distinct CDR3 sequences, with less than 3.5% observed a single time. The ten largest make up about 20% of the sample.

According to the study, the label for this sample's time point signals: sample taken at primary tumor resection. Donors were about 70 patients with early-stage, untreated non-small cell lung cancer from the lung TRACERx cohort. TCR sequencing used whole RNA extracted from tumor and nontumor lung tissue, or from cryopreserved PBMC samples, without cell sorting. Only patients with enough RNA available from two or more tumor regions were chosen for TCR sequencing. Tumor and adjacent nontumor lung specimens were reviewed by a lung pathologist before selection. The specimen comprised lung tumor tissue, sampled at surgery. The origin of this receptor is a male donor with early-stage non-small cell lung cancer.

The DNA is as follows: TGTGCCAGCAGCAGGACTAGCGGGAGCGGTAATGAGCAGTTCTTC. It is translated as CASSRTSGSGNEQFF. This sequence uses TRBV12-3 or TRBV12-4 and TRBJ2-1; TRBD2 agrees with 13 junctional bases. V is trimmed back by 6 bases and J by 7 bases, and the junction contains 6 bases that no gene match accounts for. Reading from cysteine to phenylalanine, the CDR3 counts 15 amino acids. Of the read, only the CDR3 DNA is kept; its 45 bases are in frame from base 1.